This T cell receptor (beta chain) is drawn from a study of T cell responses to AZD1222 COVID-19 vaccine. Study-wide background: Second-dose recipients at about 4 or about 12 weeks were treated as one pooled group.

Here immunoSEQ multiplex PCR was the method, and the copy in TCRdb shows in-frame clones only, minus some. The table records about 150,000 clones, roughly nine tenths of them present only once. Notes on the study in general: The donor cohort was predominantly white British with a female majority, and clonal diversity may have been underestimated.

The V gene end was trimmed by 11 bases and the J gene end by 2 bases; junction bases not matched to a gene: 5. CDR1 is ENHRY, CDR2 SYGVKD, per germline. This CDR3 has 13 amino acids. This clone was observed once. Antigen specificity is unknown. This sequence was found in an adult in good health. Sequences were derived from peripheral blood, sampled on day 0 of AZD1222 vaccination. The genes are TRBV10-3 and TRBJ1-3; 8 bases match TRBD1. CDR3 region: CAVTRGPGNTIYF. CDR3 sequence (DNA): TGTGCCGTAACCAGGGGGCCTGGAAACACCATATATTTT.